A selection of T cell receptor beta chains follows, all from one sample in a study of shared clonotypes between healthy human individuals. Sequenced by immunoSEQ multiplex PCR; TCRdb stores in-frame clones only, minus some. The table has about 2.2 million clones, about 93% seen once. The sample comprised naive CD8+ T cells from PBMCs. The receptors stem from a man aged 18 to 29 in good health. Some clones in this sample may be carry-over from other donors' samples. CDR3s include the opening cysteine and the closing phenylalanine or tryptophan.

CDR3,V,J,length
CASRDSPQETQYF,TRBV21-1,TRBJ2-5,13
CASSSEGAYTGELFF,TRBV7-2,TRBJ2-2,15
CASTPSGSFIDTQYF,TRBV9,TRBJ2-3,15
CASSLSIQGVKSYEQYF,TRBV27,TRBJ2-7,17
CASSFIGDGETQYF,TRBV13,TRBJ2-5,14
CASSTISFGGTDTQYF,TRBV18,TRBJ2-3,16
CAWSGGPIYGYTF,TRBV30,TRBJ1-2,13
CASNRQWGTEAFF,TRBV27,TRBJ1-1,13
CASSFRDRGWEQYF,TRBV28,TRBJ2-7,14
CASSFLAGGRNEQYF,TRBV7-9,TRBJ2-7,15